The 29 T cell receptor beta chains reported below all come from one sample, sequenced in a study of blood T cell repertoires in COVID-19. Repertoires were generated with immunoSEQ multiplex PCR, while TCRdb's copy carries only in-frame clones and drops some. Among about 170,000 clones listed, more than 75% were seen once. The specimen was peripheral blood. The receptors were gathered from a man between 18 and 29 years old with COVID-19, enrolled during active disease.

CDR3 nucleotide sequence: TGTGCCAGCAGCTTGGCCCGCAGCTATAATTCACCCCTCCACTTT. Its protein product is CASSLARSYNSPLHF. This chain links TRBV5-6 with TRBJ1-6, with D uncertain. Germline V gives CDR1 SGHDT, CDR2 YYEEEE. The CDR3 has 15 residues. The germline V and J ends were trimmed by 0 bases and 3 bases, with 7 bases remaining between them.

V gene TRBV7-9 combines with J gene TRBJ2-6, with 7 nucleotides matching TRBD1. CDR1 is SEHNR and CDR2 is FQNEAQ in the germline V gene (reference sequence). The CDR3 loop spans 17 amino acids. The trim removed 1 base at V and 0 bases at J, leaving 3 bases unmatched. The CDR3 reads CASSLEGTVSGANVLTF. The CDR3 DNA reads TGTGCCAGCAGCTTAGAAGGGACAGTCTCTGGGGCCAACGTCCTGACTTTC. Filled out from reference TRBV7-9 and TRBJ2-6, the complete variable domain reads DTGVSQNPRHKITKRGQNVTFRCDPISEHNRLYWYRQTLGQGPEFLTYFQNEAQLEKSRLLSDRFSAERPKGSFSTLEIQRTEQGDSAMYLCASSLEGTVSGANVLTFGAGSRLTVL.

The J gene is TRBJ2-1, the V gene TRBV7-8; 10 positions match TRBD1. This CDR3 contains 16 residues. Per the germline V gene, CDR1 is SGHVS and CDR2 is FQNEAQ. After removal of 1 base from V and 2 bases from J, the junction contained 2 bases not matched to a gene. The CDR3 loop reads CASSLETGGTYNEQFF. The CDR3 coding sequence is TGTGCCAGCAGCTTAGAGACAGGGGGCACCTACAATGAGCAGTTCTTC.

This chain links TRBV2 with TRBJ1-1, with TRBD1 identical over 7 bases. V shed 7 bases and J 6 bases; nucleotides not matched to a gene: 11. This CDR3 spans 14 amino acids. Germline V lookup: CDR1 SNHLY, CDR2 FYNNEI. CDR3 bases: TGTGCCAGCACAACACAGGGGTACGGCGCTGAAGCTTTCTTT. This translates into CASTTQGYGAEAFF.

This chain joins TRBV5-4 and TRBJ2-7; 9 nucleotides line up with TRBD2. Germline CDR1 SGHNT, CDR2 YYREEE (reference sequence). The V gene end was trimmed by 0 bases and the J gene end by 0 bases; junction bases not matched to a gene: 1. The CDR3 totals 15 residues. This chain's CDR3 is CASSLELAGSYEQYF. The CDR3 DNA reads as TGTGCCAGCAGCTTGGAACTAGCGGGCTCCTACGAGCAGTACTTC. Full variable domain (remainder filled in from reference TRBV5-4 and TRBJ2-7): ETGVTQSPTHLIKTRGQQVTLRCSSQSGHNTVSWYQQALGQGPQFIFQYYREEENGRGNFPPRFSGLQFPNYSSELNVNALELDDSALYLCASSLELAGSYEQYFGPGTRLTVT.

The sample holds one count of this clone. In the same sample, other DNA sequences code for this CDR3. The chain is built from TRBV27 and TRBJ1-2; TRBD1 matches at 8 bases. V shed 5 bases, J shed 2 bases, and the junction held 4 bases outside the gene matches. This CDR3 has 14 amino acids. Per the germline V gene, CDR1 is MNHEY and CDR2 is SMNVEV (reference sequence). The CDR3 nucleotides read TGTGCCAGCAGTACCCGACAGGGGAACTATGGCTACACCTTC. Protein sequence: CASSTRQGNYGYTF.

The V and J genes are TRBV24-1 and TRBJ1-2, with unresolved D. Trimming pared 4 bases from V and 8 bases from J, leaving 16 bases between. Per the germline V gene, CDR1 is KGHDR and CDR2 is SFDVKD. The CDR3 length is 14 residues. CDR3 protein: CATSDRGSYPGYTF. The CDR3 coding sequence is TGTGCCACCAGTGACCGCGGGTCTTACCCCGGCTACACCTTC.

V usage is TRBV14 and J usage is TRBJ2-7; D remains ambiguous. V was trimmed by 0 bases and J by 3 bases, leaving 18 bases between them. Per germline, CDR1 SGHDN and CDR2 FVKESK. This CDR3 is built from 17 residues. CDR3 protein: CASSQDSSSTVNYEQYF. The CDR3 DNA sequence: TGTGCCAGCAGCCAAGATAGTTCCAGCACAGTAAACTACGAGCAGTACTTC.

The chain links TRBV9 to TRBJ2-3, with D possibly matching TRBD2 (5 bases). CDR1 and CDR2 from the germline V gene are SGDLS and YYNGEE. The CDR3 contains 12 residues. Here the CDR3 reads CAVEARTDTQYF. The CDR3 DNA follows: TGTGCTGTGGAGGCGCGTACAGATACGCAGTATTTT.

This clone occurred once. The chain recombines TRBV27 with TRBJ2-3; 14 nucleotides match TRBD2. CDR1 is MNHEY and CDR2 is SMNVEV in the germline V gene (reference sequence). Losses at the gene ends were 3 bases for V and 5 bases for J; bases not matched to a gene: 4. The length of the CDR3 is 16 residues. In DNA, the CDR3 is TGTGCCAGCAGTTTGGGACTAGCGGGAGTTAAAGATACGCAGTATTTT. Translated, it gives CASSLGLAGVKDTQYF.

This clone appeared once. V and J are TRBV27 and TRBJ2-7, with D possibly being TRBD2 (7 bases). V was trimmed by 3 bases and J by 2 bases, leaving 14 bases between them. Germline V gene sequence: CDR1 MNHEY, CDR2 SMNVEV (reference sequence). This CDR3 has 15 amino acids. CDR3 protein: CASSFGAGHTYEQYF. In DNA, the CDR3 is TGTGCCAGCAGTTTTGGAGCGGGACACACCTACGAGCAGTACTTC.

V gene TRBV7-9 combines with J gene TRBJ2-1, with D possibly TRBD2 on 5 matching bases. The germline V and J ends were trimmed by 8 bases and 3 bases, with 14 bases remaining between them. Germline loops: CDR1 SEHNR, CDR2 FQNEAQ (reference sequence). The CDR3 runs to 14 residues. CDR3 DNA sequence: TGTGCCAGCCCGGGGAGCGAACACTACAATGAGCAGTTCTTC. Its protein product is CASPGSEHYNEQFF.

The chain combines TRBV7-9 with TRBJ2-2; D gene unclear. This CDR3 has 9 residues. Germline V CDR1 and CDR2: SEHNR, FQNEAQ (reference sequence). The CDR3 loop is CVGTGELFF. CDR3 coding DNA: TGTGTCGGCACCGGGGAGCTGTTTTTT. Filled out from reference TRBV7-9 and TRBJ2-2, the complete variable domain reads DTGVSQNPRHKITKRGQNVTFRCDPISEHNRLYWYRQTLGQGPEFLTYFQNEAQLEKSRLLSDRFSAERPKGSFSTLEIQRTEQGDSAMYLCVGTGELFFGEGSRLTVL.

This chain connects TRBV7-8 to TRBJ1-1, with D possibly matching TRBD1 (6 bases). Trimming left V 0 bases short and J 8 bases short, with 19 bases between. This CDR3 has 16 residues. Germline V lookup: CDR1 SGHVS, CDR2 FQNEAQ. This CDR3 is CASSLAPPLRGKEAFF. In DNA form, the CDR3 reads TGTGCCAGCAGCTTAGCCCCTCCACTCAGGGGAAAGGAAGCTTTCTTT.

This chain connects TRBV7-2 to TRBJ2-7; tentatively, D is TRBD1 (6 bases). Trimming removed 1 base at V and 2 bases at J, with 15 bases between. CDR1 SGHTA and CDR2 FQGNSA come from the germline V gene. This CDR3 is built from 16 residues. In DNA form, the CDR3 reads TGTGCCAGCAGCTTAGTTGCTGGGACAACAGCCTACGAGCAGTACTTC. Its translation: CASSLVAGTTAYEQYF.

The genes are TRBV18 and TRBJ2-7; TRBD1 might be the D (6 bases). Germline lookup yields CDR1 KGHSH and CDR2 LQKENI. This CDR3 has 15 residues. The V gene lost 3 bases and the J gene lost 2 bases, with 14 bases spanning the gap. CDR3 protein: CASSPQGLGTYEQYF. In DNA, the CDR3 is TGTGCCAGCTCACCTCAGGGGTTGGGGACCTACGAGCAGTACTTC.

V is TRBV29-1 and J is TRBJ2-7, with 7 bases identical to TRBD1. V trimming: 5 bases; J trimming: 0 bases; junction bases outside the gene matches: 7. This CDR3 spans 14 amino acids. Looked up from germline, CDR1 is SQVTM and CDR2 is ANQGSEA. CDR3 in amino acids: CSVWDSRNSYEQYF. The CDR3 DNA is TGCAGCGTTTGGGACAGCCGGAACTCCTACGAGCAGTACTTC.

This chain connects TRBV5-6 to TRBJ1-5, with D perhaps TRBD1 (5 bases). The germline V gene has CDR1 SGHDT and CDR2 YYEEEE. The CDR3 is 15 residues long. Trimming took off 6 bases at V and 6 bases at J, with 19 bases between the two ends. CDR3 DNA: TGTGCCAGCACCCAGGGAAAGGGGTTCGGTCAGCCCCAGCATTTT. Translation gives CASTQGKGFGQPQHF. The entire variable domain, with the rest obtained from reference TRBV5-6 and TRBJ1-5, is as follows: DAGVTQSPTHLIKTRGQQVTLRCSPKSGHDTVSWYQQALGQGPQFIFQYYEEEERQRGNFPDRFSGHQFPNYSSELNVNALLLGDSALYLCASTQGKGFGQPQHFGDGTRLSIL.

The V call is TRBV30, the J call TRBJ1-3; the D gene is possibly TRBD1 (5 bases). The CDR3 consists of 11 residues. V lost 4 bases and J 14 bases, leaving 15 bases between the germline ends. From germline, CDR1 is GTSNPN and CDR2 SVGIG (reference sequence). CDR3 nucleotides: TGTGCCTGGATCAATCGACAGAGCCTATATTTT. It codes for CAWINRQSLYF. Together with reference TRBV30 and TRBJ1-3, the CDR3 gives the full variable domain: SQTIHQWPATLVQPVGSPLSLECTVEGTSNPNLYWYRQAAGRGLQLLFYSVGIGQISSEVPQNLSASRPQDRQFILSSKKLLLSDSGFYLCAWINRQSLYFGEGSWLTVV.

V gene TRBV15 combines with J gene TRBJ1-5, with D possibly matching TRBD1 (5 bases). This CDR3 is 13 amino acids long. Germline CDR1 LNHNV, CDR2 YYDKDF (reference sequence). Trimming removed 3 bases from V and 3 bases from J, with 6 bases in between. The CDR3 region is CATSSRDNQPQHF. The CDR3 bases are TGTGCCACCAGCAGCAGGGACAATCAGCCCCAGCATTTT.

The chain couples TRBV28 to TRBJ1-2; D is unclear. The CDR3 runs to 15 residues. CDR1 is MDHEN and CDR2 is SYDVKM in the germline V gene. Deletions cut 5 bases from V and 4 bases from J, with 17 bases between. CDR3 protein: CASSAMDSWGYGYTF. DNA for the CDR3: TGTGCCAGCAGTGCCATGGACTCTTGGGGCTATGGCTACACCTTC.

The rearrangement uses TRBV23-1 and TRBJ1-4; D ambiguous. TRBV23-1 is recorded as an ORF, its role being uncertain. V lost 2 bases and J lost 4, with 14 bases in between. This CDR3 spans 16 amino acids. The chain's CDR3 is CASSQRMRELNEKLFF. CDR3 nucleotides: TGCGCCAGCAGTCAAAGAATGAGGGAGCTTAATGAAAAACTGTTTTTT.

This clone has a single count. The chain joins TRBV6-6 to TRBJ2-1, with D maybe TRBD2 (6 bases). This CDR3 is built from 14 residues. V was clipped by 2 bases and J by 1 base, with 6 bases between them. CDR1 MNHNY and CDR2 SVGAGI come from the germline V gene (reference sequence). CDR3 DNA sequence: TGTGCCAGCAGTTACAGCGGGTCCTACAATGAGCAGTTCTTC. Protein product: CASSYSGSYNEQFF.

V usage is TRBV7-9 and J usage is TRBJ2-1, with a possible D match to TRBD1 (5 bases). The CDR3 extends over 14 amino acids. Germline V lookup: CDR1 SEHNR, CDR2 FQNEAQ (reference sequence). The V end lost 1 base, the J end lost 3 bases, and 7 bases lay between the germline ends. The CDR3 region is CASSLVQGYNEQFF. CDR3 DNA sequence: TGTGCCAGCAGCTTAGTTCAGGGCTACAATGAGCAGTTCTTC.

This clone is a singleton in its sample. The rearrangement joins TRBV2 to TRBJ1-2; D is perhaps TRBD1 (5 bases). The V gene lost 8 bases and the J gene lost 0 bases, with 16 bases spanning the gap. The CDR3 is made up of 15 amino acids. The germline gives CDR1 SNHLY, CDR2 FYNNEI. The CDR3 nucleotides read TGTGCCAGCGATTTTGGCAGGGTTTCTAACTATGGCTACACCTTC. Its translation: CASDFGRVSNYGYTF. Full variable domain (missing parts from reference TRBV2 and TRBJ1-2): EPEVTQTPSHQVTQMGQEVILRCVPISNHLYFYWYRQILGQKVEFLVSFYNNEISEKSEIFDDQFSVERPDGSNFTLKIRSTKLEDSAMYFCASDFGRVSNYGYTFGSGTRLTVV.

This chain joins TRBV15 and TRBJ2-2; D is uncertain. This CDR3 has 14 amino acids. V was clipped by 5 bases and J by 1 base, with 8 bases between them. Germline V gene data show CDR1 as LNHNV and CDR2 as YYDKDF (reference sequence). CDR3 protein: CATSRGVNTGELFF. As DNA, the CDR3 is TGTGCCACCAGCCGAGGAGTGAACACCGGGGAGCTGTTTTTT. Combining the CDR3 with reference TRBV15 and TRBJ2-2 gives the whole variable domain DAMVIQNPRYQVTQFGKPVTLSCSQTLNHNVMYWYQQKSSQAPKLLFHYYDKDFNNEADTPDNFQSRRPNTSFCFLDIRSPGLGDTAMYLCATSRGVNTGELFFGEGSRLTVL.

The V gene is TRBV20-1, the J gene TRBJ1-1; D not certain. This CDR3 is 11 amino acids long. V lost 1 base and J 3 bases, leaving 3 bases between the germline ends. The germline CDR1 and CDR2 sequences are DFQATT and SNEGSKA (reference sequence). The chain's CDR3 is CSARVDTEAFF. CDR3 sequence (DNA): TGCAGTGCTAGAGTCGACACTGAAGCTTTCTTT.

This clone was picked up one time. The chain employs TRBV5-8 and TRBJ2-7; 10 bases fit TRBD2. Germline CDR1 reads SGHTS; CDR2 reads YDEGEE. The V segment lost 2 bases and the J segment 0 bases; nucleotides outside the gene matches: 8. This CDR3 spans 17 amino acids. CDR3 coding DNA: TGTGCCAGCAGCTTACGTCTAGCGGGAGCCAGCTCCTACGAGCAGTACTTC. It encodes CASSLRLAGASSYEQYF. Full variable domain (outside the CDR3, taken from reference TRBV5-8 and TRBJ2-7): EAGVTQSPTHLIKTRGQQATLRCSPISGHTSVYWYQQALGLGLQFLLWYDEGEERNRGNFPPRFSGRQFPNYSSELNVNALELEDSALYLCASSLRLAGASSYEQYFGPGTRLTVT.

The chain carries TRBV4-2 and TRBJ1-1; TRBD1 matches at 8 bases. The germline gives CDR1 LGHNA, CDR2 YNFKEQ. V lost 4 bases to trimming and J lost 4 bases; unmatched junction nucleotides: 11. The CDR3 covers 16 residues. CDR3 bases: TGTGCCAGCAGCCTCCTACCGACAGGGGTGGTCACTGAAGCTTTCTTT. Its protein is CASSLLPTGVVTEAFF.